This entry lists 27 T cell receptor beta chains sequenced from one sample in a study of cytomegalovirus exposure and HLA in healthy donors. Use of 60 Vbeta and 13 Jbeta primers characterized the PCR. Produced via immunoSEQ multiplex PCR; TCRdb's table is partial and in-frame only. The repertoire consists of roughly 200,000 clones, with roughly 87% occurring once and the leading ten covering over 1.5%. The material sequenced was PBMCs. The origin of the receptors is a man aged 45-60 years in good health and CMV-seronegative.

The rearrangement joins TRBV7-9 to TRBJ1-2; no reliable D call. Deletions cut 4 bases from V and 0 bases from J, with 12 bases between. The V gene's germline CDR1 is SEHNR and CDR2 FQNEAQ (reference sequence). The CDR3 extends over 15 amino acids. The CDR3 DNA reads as TGTGCCAGCAGCTCCCCGTGGACTACTAACTATGGCTACACCTTC. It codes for CASSSPWTTNYGYTF. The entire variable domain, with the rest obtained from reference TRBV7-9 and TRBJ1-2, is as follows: DTGVSQNPRHKITKRGQNVTFRCDPISEHNRLYWYRQTLGQGPEFLTYFQNEAQLEKSRLLSDRFSAERPKGSFSTLEIQRTEQGDSAMYLCASSSPWTTNYGYTFGSGTRLTVV.

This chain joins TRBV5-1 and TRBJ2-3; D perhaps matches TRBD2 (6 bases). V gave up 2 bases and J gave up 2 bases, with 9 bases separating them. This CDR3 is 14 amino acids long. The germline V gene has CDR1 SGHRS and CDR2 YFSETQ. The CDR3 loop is CASSLGRITDTQYF. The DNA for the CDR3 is TGCGCCAGCAGCTTAGGGAGGATCACAGATACGCAGTATTTT.

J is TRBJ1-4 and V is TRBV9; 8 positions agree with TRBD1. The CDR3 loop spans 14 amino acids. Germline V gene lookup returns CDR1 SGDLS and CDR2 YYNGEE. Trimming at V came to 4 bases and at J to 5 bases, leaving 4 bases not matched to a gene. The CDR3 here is CASSPGGANEKLFF. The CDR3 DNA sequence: TGTGCCAGCAGCCCAGGGGGCGCGAATGAAAAACTGTTTTTT.

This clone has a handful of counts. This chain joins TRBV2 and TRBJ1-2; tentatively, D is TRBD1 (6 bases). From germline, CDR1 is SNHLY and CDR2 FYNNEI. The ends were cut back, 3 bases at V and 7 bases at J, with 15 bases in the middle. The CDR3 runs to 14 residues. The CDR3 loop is CASSELEGESGYTF. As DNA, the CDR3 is TGTGCCAGCAGTGAGTTAGAGGGGGAATCTGGCTACACCTTC.

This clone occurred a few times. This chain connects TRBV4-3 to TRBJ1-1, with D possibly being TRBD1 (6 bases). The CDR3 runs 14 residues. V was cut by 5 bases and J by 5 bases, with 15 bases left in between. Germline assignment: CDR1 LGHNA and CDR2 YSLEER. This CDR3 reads CASSYWGLGTEAFF. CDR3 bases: TGCGCCAGCAGCTACTGGGGGCTGGGAACTGAAGCTTTCTTT.

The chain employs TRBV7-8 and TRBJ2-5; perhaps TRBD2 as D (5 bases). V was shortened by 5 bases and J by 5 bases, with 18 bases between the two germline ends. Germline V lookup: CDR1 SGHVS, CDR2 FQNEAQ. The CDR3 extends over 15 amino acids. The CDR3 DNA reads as TGTGCCAGCAGCCTAATGGCAGGAGGACCCGAGACCCAGTACTTC. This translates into CASSLMAGGPETQYF. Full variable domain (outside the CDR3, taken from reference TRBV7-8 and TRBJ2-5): GAGVSQSPRYKVAKRGQDVALRCDPISGHVSLFWYQQALGQGPEFLTYFQNEAQLDKSGLPSDRFFAERPEGSVSTLKIQRTQQEDSAVYLCASSLMAGGPETQYFGPGTRLLVL.

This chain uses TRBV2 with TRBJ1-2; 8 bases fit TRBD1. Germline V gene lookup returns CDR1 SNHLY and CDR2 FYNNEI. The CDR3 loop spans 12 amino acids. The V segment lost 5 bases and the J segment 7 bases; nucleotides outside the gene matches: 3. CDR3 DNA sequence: TGTGCCAGCAGTCGGACAGGGCTTGGCTACACCTTC. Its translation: CASSRTGLGYTF.

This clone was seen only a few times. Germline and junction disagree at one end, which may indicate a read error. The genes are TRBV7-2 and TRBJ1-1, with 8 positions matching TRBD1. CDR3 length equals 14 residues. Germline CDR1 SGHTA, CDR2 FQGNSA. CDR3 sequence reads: CASSLAGQGTEAFF. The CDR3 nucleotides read TGTGCCAGCAGCCTAGCCGGACAGGGCACTGAAGCTTTCTTT.

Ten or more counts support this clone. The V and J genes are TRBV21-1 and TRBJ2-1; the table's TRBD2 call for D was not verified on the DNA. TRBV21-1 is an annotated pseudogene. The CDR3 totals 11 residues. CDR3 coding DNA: TGTGCCAGCCCTGCCGAGAATGAGCAGTTCTTC. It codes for CASPAENEQFF.

The CDR3 spells CASSHLPSSYNEQFF. CDR3 bases: TGCGCCAGCAGCCACCTACCGAGCTCCTACAATGAGCAGTTCTTC. This chain links TRBV4-3 with TRBJ2-1; D gene ambiguous. Trimming left V 3 bases short and J 0 bases short, with 9 bases between. The CDR3 sequence is 15 residues long. CDR1 and CDR2 (germline): LGHNA, YSLEER.

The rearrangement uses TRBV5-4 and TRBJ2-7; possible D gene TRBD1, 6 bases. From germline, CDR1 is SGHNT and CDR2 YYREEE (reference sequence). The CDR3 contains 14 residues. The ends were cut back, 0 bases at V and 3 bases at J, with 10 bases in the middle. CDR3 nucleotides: TGTGCCAGCAGCTTGGAGCAGGGGTTCTACGAGCAGTACTTC. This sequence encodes CASSLEQGFYEQYF.

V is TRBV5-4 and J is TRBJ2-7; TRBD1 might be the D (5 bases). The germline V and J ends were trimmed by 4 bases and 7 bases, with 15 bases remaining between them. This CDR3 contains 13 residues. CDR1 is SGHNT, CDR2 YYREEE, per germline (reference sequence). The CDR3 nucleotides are TGTGCCAGCAGCCCCGTCGGTTCAGGGGAGCAGTACTTC. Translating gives CASSPVGSGEQYF.

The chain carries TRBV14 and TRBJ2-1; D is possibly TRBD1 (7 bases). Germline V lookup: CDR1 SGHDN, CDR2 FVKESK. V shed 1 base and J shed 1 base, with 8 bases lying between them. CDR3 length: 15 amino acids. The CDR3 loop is CASSQAGGSYNEQFF. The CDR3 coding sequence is TGTGCCAGCAGCCAAGCAGGGGGGTCCTACAATGAGCAGTTCTTC.

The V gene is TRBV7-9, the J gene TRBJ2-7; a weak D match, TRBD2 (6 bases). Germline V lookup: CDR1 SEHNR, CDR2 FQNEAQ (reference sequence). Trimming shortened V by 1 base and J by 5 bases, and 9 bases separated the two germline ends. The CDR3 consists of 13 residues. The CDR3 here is CASSLERENEQYF. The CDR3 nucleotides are TGTGCCAGCAGCTTAGAACGGGAGAACGAGCAGTACTTC.

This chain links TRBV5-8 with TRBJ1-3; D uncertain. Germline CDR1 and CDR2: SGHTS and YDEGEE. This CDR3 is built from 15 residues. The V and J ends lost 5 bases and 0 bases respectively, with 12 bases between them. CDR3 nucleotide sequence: TGTGCCAGCAGGAGGTCCGGGAGCTCTGGAAACACCATATATTTT. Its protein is CASRRSGSSGNTIYF.

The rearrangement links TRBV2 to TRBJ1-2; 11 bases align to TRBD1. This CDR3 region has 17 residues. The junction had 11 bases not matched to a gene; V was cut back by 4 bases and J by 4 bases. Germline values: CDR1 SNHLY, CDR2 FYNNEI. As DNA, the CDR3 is TGTGCCAGCAGTGCCCGGGACAGGGGGGATATTGGCTATGGCTACACCTTC. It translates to CASSARDRGDIGYGYTF.

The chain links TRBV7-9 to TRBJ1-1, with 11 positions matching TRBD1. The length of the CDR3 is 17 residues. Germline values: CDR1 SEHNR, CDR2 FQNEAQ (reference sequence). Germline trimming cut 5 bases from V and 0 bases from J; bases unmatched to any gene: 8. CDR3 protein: CASSPGQGARLNTEAFF. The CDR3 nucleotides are TGTGCCAGCAGCCCAGGACAGGGGGCCCGACTGAACACTGAAGCTTTCTTT.

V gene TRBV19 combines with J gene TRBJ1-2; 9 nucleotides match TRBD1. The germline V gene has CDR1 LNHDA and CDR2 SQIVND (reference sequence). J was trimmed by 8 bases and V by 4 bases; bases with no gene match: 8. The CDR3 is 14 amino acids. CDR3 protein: CASSRLGQGNGYTF. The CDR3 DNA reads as TGTGCCAGTAGTAGGTTGGGACAGGGTAACGGCTACACCTTC.

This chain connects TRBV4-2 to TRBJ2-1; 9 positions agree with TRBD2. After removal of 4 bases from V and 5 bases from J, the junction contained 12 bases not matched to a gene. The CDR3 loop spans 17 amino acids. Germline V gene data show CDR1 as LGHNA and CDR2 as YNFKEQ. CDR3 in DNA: TGTGCCAGCAGCCCATCCCTTGGCGGGGGGGCCCACAATGAGCAGTTCTTC. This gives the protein CASSPSLGGGAHNEQFF.

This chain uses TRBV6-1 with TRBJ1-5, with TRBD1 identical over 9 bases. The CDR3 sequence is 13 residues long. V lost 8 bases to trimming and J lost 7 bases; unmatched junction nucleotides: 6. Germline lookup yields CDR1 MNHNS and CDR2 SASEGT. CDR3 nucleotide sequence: TGTGCCAGCGTACAGGGGGCAGGGCAGCCCCAGCATTTT. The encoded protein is CASVQGAGQPQHF.

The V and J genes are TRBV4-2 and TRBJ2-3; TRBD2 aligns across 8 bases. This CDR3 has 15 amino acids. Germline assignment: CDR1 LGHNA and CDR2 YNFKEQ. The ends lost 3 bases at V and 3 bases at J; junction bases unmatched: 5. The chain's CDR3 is CASSQPGLDTDTQYF. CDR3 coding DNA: TGTGCCAGCAGCCAGCCGGGACTAGATACAGATACGCAGTATTTT.

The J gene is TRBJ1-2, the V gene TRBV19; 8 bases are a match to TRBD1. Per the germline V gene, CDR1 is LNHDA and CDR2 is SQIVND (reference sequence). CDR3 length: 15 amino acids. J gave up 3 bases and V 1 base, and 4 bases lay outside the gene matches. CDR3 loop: CASSIAPDRDYGYTF. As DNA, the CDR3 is TGTGCCAGTAGTATAGCCCCGGACAGGGACTATGGCTACACCTTC.

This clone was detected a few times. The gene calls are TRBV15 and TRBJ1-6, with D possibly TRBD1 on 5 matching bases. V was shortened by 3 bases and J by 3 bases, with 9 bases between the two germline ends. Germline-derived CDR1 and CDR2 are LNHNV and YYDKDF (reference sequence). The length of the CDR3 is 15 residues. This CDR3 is CATSRGGDYNSPLHF. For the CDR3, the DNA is TGTGCCACCAGCAGGGGGGGTGACTATAATTCACCCCTCCACTTT.

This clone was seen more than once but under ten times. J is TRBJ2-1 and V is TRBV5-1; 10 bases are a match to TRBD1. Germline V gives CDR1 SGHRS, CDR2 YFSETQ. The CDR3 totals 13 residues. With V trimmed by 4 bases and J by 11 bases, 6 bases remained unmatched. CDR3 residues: CASSGGQGIKQFF. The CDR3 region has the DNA TGCGCCAGCAGCGGGGGACAGGGGATTAAGCAGTTCTTC. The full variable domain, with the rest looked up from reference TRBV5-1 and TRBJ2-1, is KAGVTQTPRYLIKTRGQQVTLSCSPISGHRSVSWYQQTPGQGLQFLFEYFSETQRNKGNFPGRFSGRQFSNSRSEMNVSTLELGDSALYLCASSGGQGIKQFFGPGTRLTVL.

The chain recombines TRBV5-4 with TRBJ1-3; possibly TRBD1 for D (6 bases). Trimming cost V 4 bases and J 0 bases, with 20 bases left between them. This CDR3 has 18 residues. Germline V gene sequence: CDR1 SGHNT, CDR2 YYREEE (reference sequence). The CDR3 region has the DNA TGTGCCAGCAGCCCGGGTGGGCAGGGGAGTCGCTCTGGAAACACCATATATTTT. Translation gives CASSPGGQGSRSGNTIYF.

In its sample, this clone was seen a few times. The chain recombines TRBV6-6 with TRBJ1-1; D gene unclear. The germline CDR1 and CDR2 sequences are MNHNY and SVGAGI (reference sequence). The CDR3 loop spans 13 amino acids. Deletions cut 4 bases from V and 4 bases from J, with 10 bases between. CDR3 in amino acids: CASSSSTSTEAFF. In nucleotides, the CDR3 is TGTGCCAGCAGTTCCTCTACGAGCACTGAAGCTTTCTTT.

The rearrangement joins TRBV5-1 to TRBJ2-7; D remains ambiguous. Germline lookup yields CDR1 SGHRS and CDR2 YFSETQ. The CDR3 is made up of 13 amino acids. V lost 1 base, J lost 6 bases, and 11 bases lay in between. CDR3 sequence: CASSLPSRSEQYF. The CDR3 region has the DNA TGCGCCAGCAGCTTGCCTTCCCGGAGCGAGCAGTACTTC.